These T cell receptor beta chains were read from a single sample in a study of ipilimumab plus nivolumab after autologous stem cell transplantation. Sequencing used immunoSEQ multiplex PCR; TCRdb keeps in-frame clones, though not all of them. In the table there are 15,000 to 20,000 clones, 81% of which are singletons. The sequencing here drew on PBMCs, taken in a trial of ipilimumab plus nivolumab as post-transplant consolidation. The receptors here all came from a male donor with diffuse large B-cell lymphoma. CDR3s include the opening cysteine and the closing phenylalanine or tryptophan. A D gene is named only where the DNA matches it firmly. Some rows mark clone size as missing; the rest say once, few, many or name a class of expanded clone.

d_call	clone_size	j_call	v_call	cdr3_nt	cdr3_aa
.	.	TRBJ1-2	TRBV6-1	TGTGCCAGCAGTGTATTTGACAGCCTGAACTATGGCTACACCTTC	CASSVFDSLNYGYTF
TRBD1	.	TRBJ2-7	TRBV5-1	TGCGCCAGCAGCTTGGTGGGACAGACTTCCTACGAGCAGTACTTC	CASSLVGQTSYEQYF
.	.	TRBJ2-7	TRBV5-1	TGCGCCAGCAGCCGGGACAACTACGAGCAGTACTTC	CASSRDNYEQYF
.	medium-sized	TRBJ1-1	TRBV9	TGTGCCAGCAGCGTAGGGGGGACGAACAAAGCTTTCTTT	CASSVGGTNKAFF
.	.	TRBJ1-4	TRBV5-1	TGCGCCAGCAGCCCTTGGACACTTAATGAAAAACTGTTTTTT	CASSPWTLNEKLFF
.	.	TRBJ1-2	TRBV4-2	TGTGCCAGCAGCCAACCTCCGGGGGCGGGTGGCTACACCTTC	CASSQPPGAGGYTF
.	once	TRBJ2-7	TRBV6-5	TGTGCCAGCAGGGAGGGGCACGCTTCGAGGGAGCAGTACTTC	CASREGHASREQYF
TRBD1	.	TRBJ2-1	TRBV7-2	TGTGCCAGCAGCCCGGGACAGGCCCACAATGAGCAGTTCTTC	CASSPGQAHNEQFF
.	.	TRBJ1-2	TRBV19	TGTGCCAGTAGTATAGATCAATTTGGTCCCAGGGATGGCTACACCTTC	CASSIDQFGPRDGYTF
.	.	TRBJ1-6	TRBV4-1	TGCGCCAGCAGCCCCAGTGGTGGGGACCCCTATAATTCACCCCTCCACTTT	CASSPSGGDPYNSPLHF
TRBD2	.	TRBJ2-5	TRBV7-8	TGTGCCAGCAGATTGGCCGCGGGGGGTCAAGAGACCCAGTACTTC	CASRLAAGGQETQYF
.	once	TRBJ1-2	TRBV6-1	TGTGCCAGCAGTGTTGAGGGCCATGGCTACACCTTC	CASSVEGHGYTF
TRBD1	.	TRBJ1-1	TRBV27	TGTGCCAGCAGTCGCGTCCCGGGACAGGGAAACACTGAAGCTTTCTTT	CASSRVPGQGNTEAFF
.	.	TRBJ1-2	TRBV7-8	TGTGCCAGCAGCTTAGCGTCTTCAGGACGGGGCTATGGCTACACCTTC	CASSLASSGRGYGYTF
.	.	TRBJ2-2	TRBV19	TGTGCCAGTAGTTCTACCGGGACTTCAATCAACACCGGGGAGCTGTTTTTT	CASSSTGTSINTGELFF
.	.	TRBJ2-5	TRBV5-1	TGCGCCAGCAGCTTGGAACAAGAGACCCAGTACTTC	CASSLEQETQYF
.	few	TRBJ1-5	TRBV30	TGTGCCTGGAGCCGAGGGGGGGCGGGCAATCAGCCCCAGCATTTT	CAWSRGGAGNQPQHF
TRBD1	.	TRBJ2-3	TRBV11-1	TGTGCCAGCTCGAGCGGGCCCGGGACAGGGAAACCAGATACGCAGTATTTT	CASSSGPGTGKPDTQYF
.	.	TRBJ1-4	TRBV5-1	TGCGCCAGCAGCTTCCAGGGTGATTATGAAAAACTGTTTTTT	CASSFQGDYEKLFF
.	.	TRBJ1-2	TRBV11-2	TGTGCCAGCAGCTTAGGGGGCTATGGCTACACCTTC	CASSLGGYGYTF
TRBD2	few	TRBJ2-1	TRBV5-1	TGCGCCAGCAGCTTAGGGGGCGGGACTAGCCCATACAATGAGCAGTTCTTC	CASSLGGGTSPYNEQFF
.	.	TRBJ1-1	TRBV6-1	TGTGCCAGCAACCTGGGGGGTCACACTGAAGCTTTCTTT	CASNLGGHTEAFF
TRBD1	.	TRBJ1-1	TRBV5-1	TGCGCCAGCCAAAGGAGGGACAGCACTGAAGCTTTCTTT	CASQRRDSTEAFF
TRBD1	once	TRBJ1-3	TRBV27	TGTGCCAGCCGGGACAGGGCTGGAAACACCATATATTTT	CASRDRAGNTIYF
.	.	TRBJ1-1	TRBV7-9	TGTGCCAGCAGCTTTAGTGGGGGTAAGAATGAAGCTTTCTTT	CASSFSGGKNEAFF
TRBD1	.	TRBJ1-3	TRBV5-1	TGCGCCAGCAGCTTGCAGGGGGCAACTGGAAACACCATATATTTT	CASSLQGATGNTIYF
TRBD1	.	TRBJ1-5	TRBV15	TGTGCCACCAGCAGAGATTTGGGACAGGGGGGCCCATATGGGGGTCAGCCCCAGCATTTT	CATSRDLGQGGPYGGQPQHF
.	.	TRBJ1-4	TRBV7-6	TGTGCCAGCAGCCAATCGGGTGAAAAACTGTTTTTT	CASSQSGEKLFF
TRBD1	few	TRBJ2-3	TRBV27	TGTGCCAGTTCCAGGGACAGTAGCACAGATACGCAGTATTTT	CASSRDSSTDTQYF
TRBD1	.	TRBJ2-7	TRBV7-9	TGTGCCAGCAGCTTATGGGACAGGGTGAGCGAGCAGTACTTC	CASSLWDRVSEQYF
.	.	TRBJ1-1	TRBV28	TGTGCCAGCAGTTTATCGGCGAGCGCTGAAGCTTTCTTT	CASSLSASAEAFF
TRBD2	few	TRBJ2-5	TRBV5-1	TGCGCCAGCAGGGGAACTAGCGGGGGGTCGGAGACCCAGTACTTC	CASRGTSGGSETQYF
.	.	TRBJ1-2	TRBV5-1	TGCGCCAGCAGTTCAGGGGATAATGGCTACACCTTC	CASSSGDNGYTF
TRBD1	.	TRBJ1-2	TRBV5-4	TGTGCCAGCAGCGGGGGACAGGGGGAAGTCTATGGCTACACCTTC	CASSGGQGEVYGYTF
.	.	TRBJ2-3	TRBV6-5	TGTGCCAGCAGTTGGGCGGGTCCCCCAGATACGCAGTATTTT	CASSWAGPPDTQYF
.	.	TRBJ1-2	TRBV4-1	TGCGCCAGCAGCCAAGATCCGGACGAAGCTAACTATGGCTACACCTTC	CASSQDPDEANYGYTF
TRBD1	.	TRBJ1-1	TRBV6-1	TGTGCCAGCAGTGGACAGGGTACTGAAGCTTTCTTT	CASSGQGTEAFF
.	.	TRBJ1-5	TRBV18	TGTGCCAGCTCCCTGGACCGGGGGGTGAGAAATCAGCCCCAGCATTTT	CASSLDRGVRNQPQHF
TRBD2	.	TRBJ2-1	TRBV2	TGTGCCAGCAGTGTGGGACTAGCGTCGGGGAATGAGCAGTTCTTC	CASSVGLASGNEQFF
.	.	TRBJ1-1	TRBV2	TGTGCCAGCACCGAAGAGTTAGGAAGGGGAGCTTTCTTT	CASTEELGRGAFF
TRBD1	.	TRBJ1-2	TRBV5-6	TGTGCCAGCAGTCTAAGACCACAGGGGGTCTATGGCTACACCTTC	CASSLRPQGVYGYTF
.	.	TRBJ2-7	TRBV19	TGTGCCAGTAGTATAGGGCCAGGGATCTACGAGCAGTACTTC	CASSIGPGIYEQYF
.	.	TRBJ2-1	TRBV18	TGTGCCAGCTCACCCCCCCCCTCCTACAATGAGCAGTTCTTC	CASSPPPSYNEQFF
TRBD2	.	TRBJ2-2	TRBV19	TGTGCCAGTAGTATAGGTAGCGGGGGGGCCTCGAACACCGGGGAGCTGTTTTTT	CASSIGSGGASNTGELFF
.	.	TRBJ1-4	TRBV1	TGCACCAGCAGCCAAGATCAAACAGGTATTTTATGGGCAACTAATGAAAAACTGTTTTTT	CTSSQDQTGILWATNEKLFF
.	.	TRBJ1-4	TRBV7-2	TGTGCCAGCAGCAAGAGGGGCGGGATTCAAACTGAAAAACTGTTTTTT	CASSKRGGIQTEKLFF
.	.	TRBJ2-7	TRBV4-1	TGCGCCAGCAGCCCTCACAGGACCGCCTCCCTAGAGCAGTACTTC	CASSPHRTASLEQYF
.	.	TRBJ1-5	TRBV11-2	TGTGCCAGCAGTCGATTCGCACGGGGGCAGGGAGGCTCCCAGCCCCAGCATTTT	CASSRFARGQGGSQPQHF
.	.	TRBJ1-2	TRBV7-9	TGTGCCAGCAGTAAATGGCAGGGTCCTAGTGGCTACACCTTC	CASSKWQGPSGYTF
.	.	TRBJ1-4	TRBV5-1	TGCGCCAGCAGCTATTCGGGTACGAATGAAAAACTGTTTTTT	CASSYSGTNEKLFF
.	.	TRBJ2-4	TRBV6-6	TGTGCCAGCAGTTACTCGGCCGGGGCCAAAAACATTCAGTACTTC	CASSYSAGAKNIQYF
.	.	TRBJ1-2	TRBV5-8	TGTGCCAGCAGCTTGGTCTATGGCTACACCTTC	CASSLVYGYTF
TRBD2	.	TRBJ2-7	TRBV5-1	TGCGCCAGCAGCTTGGGGACTAGCGGCGACTACGAGCAGTACTTC	CASSLGTSGDYEQYF
TRBD1	.	TRBJ1-2	TRBV11-2	TGTGCCAGCAGCTTAACCGAAGGGGGCTTGCTTGGCTACACCTTC	CASSLTEGGLLGYTF
.	.	TRBJ2-3	TRBV2	TGTGCCAGCAGTGTTTTGGGCACTAGCACAGATACGCAGTATTTT	CASSVLGTSTDTQYF
.	.	TRBJ2-1	TRBV7-3	TGTGCCAGCAGCCCAGGGGGGACGGTCAACAATGAGCAGTTCTTC	CASSPGGTVNNEQFF
.	.	TRBJ2-7	TRBV2	TGTGCCAGCAGCCTAAGGGGCAGGGAGGACGAGCAGTACTTC	CASSLRGREDEQYF
.	.	TRBJ1-5	TRBV7-3	TGTGCCAGCAGCCCCGGGGCGAATCAGCCCCAGCATTTT	CASSPGANQPQHF
.	.	TRBJ2-3	TRBV5-6	TGTGCCAGCAGCTTTTCGGGGTCTAGAGGAGTCACAGATACGCAGTATTTT	CASSFSGSRGVTDTQYF
TRBD1	.	TRBJ2-3	TRBV11-3	TGTGCCAGCAGCTTAGGGGGACAGTCCACAGATACGCAGTATTTT	CASSLGGQSTDTQYF